The rows below give T cell receptor beta chains drawn from one sample of a study of T cell repertoires in cytomegalovirus infection. TCRdb re-called the reads with MiXCR, one entry per CDR3 protein. The table lists 110,000 or so distinct CDR3 sequences, around 31% of them singletons, with around two fifths in the top ten. Which antigens these TCRs recognize remains unknown. The source was CD8+ T cells from cultured PBMCs, collected from culture after CMV antigen stimulation. These receptor sequences come from a human donor in good health (CMV status not recorded). Some clones in this sample may be carry-over from other donors' samples. Each CDR3 is given with its conserved first and last residue.

V	J	CDR3
TRBV19	TRBJ1-1	CASSYGTGNTEAFF
TRBV11-2	TRBJ1-1	CASSLVFNTEAFF
TRBV7-6	TRBJ2-2	CASSLDLTGELFF
TRBV7-9	TRBJ1-2	CASSFRGGYTF
TRBV7-8	TRBJ1-5	CASSLDIYQPQHF
TRBV2	TRBJ2-5	CASSELRQETQYF
TRBV6-2/TRBV6-3	TRBJ1-5	CASSPPHRVSTMGNQPQHF
TRBV6-8	TRBJ2-7	CASSYSFRSRYEQYF
TRBV27	TRBJ2-1	CASSSQTGPPGEQFF
TRBV9	TRBJ2-3	CASSVGQITDTQYF
TRBV20-1	TRBJ2-7	CSAPEGQSYEQYF
TRBV6-5	TRBJ2-7	CASSYSTKGQVRLSEQYF
TRBV27	TRBJ2-1	CASSPRGSGYNEQFF
TRBV7-6	TRBJ1-2	CASSTRTGGNYGYTF
TRBV19	TRBJ1-2	CASSIDWEGDGYTF
TRBV6-2/TRBV6-3	TRBJ2-1	CASSYGQGHYNEQFF
TRBV6-2/TRBV6-3	TRBJ1-5	CASSYLAGGEQPQHF
TRBV6-6	TRBJ1-6	CATPGQGTSPLHF
TRBV27	TRBJ2-3	CASSSDEDREGDTQYF
TRBV4-3	TRBJ1-1	CASSQDRVGTEAFF
TRBV9	TRBJ2-1	CASSVPGQAEQFF
TRBV4-1	TRBJ1-4	CASSLVGTAGNEKLFF
TRBV7-8	TRBJ2-1	CASSSRHIYLQGKDEQFF
TRBV7-6	TRBJ2-2	CASSGTGGSPAGELFF
TRBV2	TRBJ1-2	CASRGNRLGVYGYTF
TRBV7-2	TRBJ1-1	CASSVVGGNTEAFF
TRBV12-3/TRBV12-4	TRBJ2-1	CASSPPADNEQFF
TRBV2	TRBJ2-1	CASTGTDNSGSYNEQFF
TRBV5-1	TRBJ1-2	CASSPLREQGRYGNYGYTF
TRBV2	TRBJ1-1	CASRTGTGGNTEAFF
TRBV4-1	TRBJ1-6	CASSQGGDSPLHF
TRBV4-3	TRBJ2-3	CASSQDRVGTDTQYF
TRBV7-6	TRBJ1-4	CASSLGIGGEKLFF
TRBV6-2/TRBV6-3	TRBJ1-1	CASSPQTPQNWVTEAFF
TRBV7-2	TRBJ1-3	CASSRGQGRNTIYF
TRBV4-1	TRBJ2-1	CASSQDLLSGQGGTGDNEQFF
TRBV2	TRBJ1-5	CASSPSTGVILGNQPQHF
TRBV7-9	TRBJ1-1	CASSLGRGAATEAFF
TRBV7-2	TRBJ2-7	CASSRFRDRSYEQYF
TRBV14	TRBJ1-1	CASSQYRGVTEAFF